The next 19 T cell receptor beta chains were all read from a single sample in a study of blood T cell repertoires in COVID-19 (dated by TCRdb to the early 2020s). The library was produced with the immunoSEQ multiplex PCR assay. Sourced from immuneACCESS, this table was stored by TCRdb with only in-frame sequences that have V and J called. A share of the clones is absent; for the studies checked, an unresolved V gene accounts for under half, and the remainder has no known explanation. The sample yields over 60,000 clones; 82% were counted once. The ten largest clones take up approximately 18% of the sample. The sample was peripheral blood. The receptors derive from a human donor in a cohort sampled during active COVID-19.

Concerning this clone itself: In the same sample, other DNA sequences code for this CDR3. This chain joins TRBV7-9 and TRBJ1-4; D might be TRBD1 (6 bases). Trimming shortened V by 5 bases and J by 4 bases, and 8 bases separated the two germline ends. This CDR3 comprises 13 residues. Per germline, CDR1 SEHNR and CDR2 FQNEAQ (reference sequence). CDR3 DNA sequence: TGTGCCAGCAGCCGGACAGTTAATGAAAAACTGTTTTTT. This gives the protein CASSRTVNEKLFF.

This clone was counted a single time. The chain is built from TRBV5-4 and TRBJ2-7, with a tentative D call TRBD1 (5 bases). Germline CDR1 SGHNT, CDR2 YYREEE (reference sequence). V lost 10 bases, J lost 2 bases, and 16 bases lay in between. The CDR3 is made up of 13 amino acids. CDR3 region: CAASTGRTYEQYF. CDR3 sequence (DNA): TGTGCCGCATCCACAGGTCGGACCTACGAGCAGTACTTC.

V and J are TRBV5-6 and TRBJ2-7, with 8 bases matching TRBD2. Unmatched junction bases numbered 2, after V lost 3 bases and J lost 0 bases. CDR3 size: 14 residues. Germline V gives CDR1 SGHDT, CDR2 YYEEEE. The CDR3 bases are TGTGCCAGCAGCTCCAGCGGGGGCTCCTACGAGCAGTACTTC. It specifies CASSSSGGSYEQYF.

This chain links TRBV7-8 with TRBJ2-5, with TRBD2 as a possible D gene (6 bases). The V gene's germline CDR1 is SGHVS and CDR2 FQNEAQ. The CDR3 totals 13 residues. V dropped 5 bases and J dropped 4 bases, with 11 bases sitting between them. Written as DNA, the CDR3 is TGTGCCAGCAGCGGGGGAGGCATAGAGACCCAGTACTTC. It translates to CASSGGGIETQYF.

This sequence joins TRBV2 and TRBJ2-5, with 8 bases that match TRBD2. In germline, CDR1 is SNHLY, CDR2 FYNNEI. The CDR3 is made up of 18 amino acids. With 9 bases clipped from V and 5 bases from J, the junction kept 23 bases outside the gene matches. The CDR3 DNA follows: TGTGCCAGTGAGGGACCAACCGGGTTTGGGACTAGTGATGAGACCCAGTACTTC. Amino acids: CASEGPTGFGTSDETQYF. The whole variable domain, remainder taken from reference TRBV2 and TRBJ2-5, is EPEVTQTPSHQVTQMGQEVILRCVPISNHLYFYWYRQILGQKVEFLVSFYNNEISEKSEIFDDQFSVERPDGSNFTLKIRSTKLEDSAMYFCASEGPTGFGTSDETQYFGPGTRLLVL.

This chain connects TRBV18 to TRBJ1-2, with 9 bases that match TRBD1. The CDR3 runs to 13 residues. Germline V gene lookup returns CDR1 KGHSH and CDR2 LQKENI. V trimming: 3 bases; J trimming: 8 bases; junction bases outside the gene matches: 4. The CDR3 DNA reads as TGTGCCAGCTCACCTGGGACAGGGAACGGCTACACCTTC. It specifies CASSPGTGNGYTF.

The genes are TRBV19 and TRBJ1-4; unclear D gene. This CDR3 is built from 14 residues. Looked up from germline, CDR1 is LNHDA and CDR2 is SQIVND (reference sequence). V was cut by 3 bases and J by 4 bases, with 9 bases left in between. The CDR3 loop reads CASSIMGDNEKLFF. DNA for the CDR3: TGTGCCAGTAGTATTATGGGAGATAATGAAAAACTGTTTTTT.

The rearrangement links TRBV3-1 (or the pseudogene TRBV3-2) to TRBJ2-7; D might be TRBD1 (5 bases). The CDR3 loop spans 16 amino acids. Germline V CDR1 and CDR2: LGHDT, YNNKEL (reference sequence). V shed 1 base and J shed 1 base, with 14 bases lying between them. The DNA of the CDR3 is TGTGCCAGCAGCCAAGTTATCGCAGGGAAATCCTACGAGCAGTACTTC. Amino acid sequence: CASSQVIAGKSYEQYF.

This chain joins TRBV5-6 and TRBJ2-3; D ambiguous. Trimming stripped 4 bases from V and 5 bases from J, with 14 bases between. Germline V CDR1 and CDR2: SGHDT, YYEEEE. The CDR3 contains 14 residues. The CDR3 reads CASSAVFQRDTQYF. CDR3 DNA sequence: TGTGCCAGCAGCGCCGTTTTTCAGCGAGATACGCAGTATTTT.

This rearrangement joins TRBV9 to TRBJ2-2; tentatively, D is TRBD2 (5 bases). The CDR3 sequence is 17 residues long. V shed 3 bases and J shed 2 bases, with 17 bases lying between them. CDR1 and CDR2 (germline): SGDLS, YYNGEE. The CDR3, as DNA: TGTGCCAGCAGCGGACATCGTCCCAGCGGTAACACCGGGGAGCTGTTTTTT. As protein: CASSGHRPSGNTGELFF.

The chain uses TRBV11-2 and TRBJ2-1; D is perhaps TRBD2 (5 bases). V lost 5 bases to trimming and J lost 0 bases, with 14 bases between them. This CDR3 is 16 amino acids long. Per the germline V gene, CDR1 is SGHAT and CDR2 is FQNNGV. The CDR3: CASSKGGASSYNEQFF. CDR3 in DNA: TGTGCCAGCAGCAAAGGAGGAGCTAGCTCCTACAATGAGCAGTTCTTC.

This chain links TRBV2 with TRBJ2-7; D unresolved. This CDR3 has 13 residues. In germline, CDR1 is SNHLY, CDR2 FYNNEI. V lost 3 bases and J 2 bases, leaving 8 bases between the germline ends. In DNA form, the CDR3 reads TGTGCCAGCAGTGAGGGCAGCCCCTACGAGCAGTACTTC. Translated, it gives CASSEGSPYEQYF. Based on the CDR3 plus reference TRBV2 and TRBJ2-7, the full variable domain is EPEVTQTPSHQVTQMGQEVILRCVPISNHLYFYWYRQILGQKVEFLVSFYNNEISEKSEIFDDQFSVERPDGSNFTLKIRSTKLEDSAMYFCASSEGSPYEQYFGPGTRLTVT.

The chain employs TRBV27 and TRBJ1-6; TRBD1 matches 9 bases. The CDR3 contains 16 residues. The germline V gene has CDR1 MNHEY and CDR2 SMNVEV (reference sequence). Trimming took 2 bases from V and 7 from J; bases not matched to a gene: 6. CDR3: CASSLGTGFQNSPLHF. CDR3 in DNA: TGTGCCAGCAGTTTAGGGACAGGGTTTCAAAATTCACCCCTCCACTTT.

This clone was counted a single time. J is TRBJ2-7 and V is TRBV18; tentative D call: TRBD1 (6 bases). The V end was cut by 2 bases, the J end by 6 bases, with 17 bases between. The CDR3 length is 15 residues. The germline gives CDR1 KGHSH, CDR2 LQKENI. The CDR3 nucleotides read TGTGCCAGCTCACCAGCCGGGACACAGACTACCGAGCAGTACTTC. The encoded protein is CASSPAGTQTTEQYF.

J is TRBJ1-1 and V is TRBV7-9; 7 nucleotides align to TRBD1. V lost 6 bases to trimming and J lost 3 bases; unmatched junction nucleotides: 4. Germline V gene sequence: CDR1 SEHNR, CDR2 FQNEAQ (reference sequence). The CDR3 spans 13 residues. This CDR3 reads CASSAQGDTEAFF. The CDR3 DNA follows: TGTGCCAGCAGTGCGCAGGGGGACACTGAAGCTTTCTTT.

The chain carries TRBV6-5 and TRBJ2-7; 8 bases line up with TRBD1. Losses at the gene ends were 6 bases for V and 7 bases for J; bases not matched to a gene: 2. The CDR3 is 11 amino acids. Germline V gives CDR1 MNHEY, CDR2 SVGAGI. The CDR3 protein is CASRWTGEQYF. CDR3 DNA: TGTGCCAGCAGGTGGACAGGGGAGCAGTACTTC.

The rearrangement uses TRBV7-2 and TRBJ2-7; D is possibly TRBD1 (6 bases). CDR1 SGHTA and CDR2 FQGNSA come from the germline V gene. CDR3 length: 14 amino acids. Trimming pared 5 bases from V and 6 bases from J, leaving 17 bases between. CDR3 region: CASSPRLTGSEQYF. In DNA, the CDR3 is TGTGCCAGCAGCCCTCGACTGACAGGCTCCGAGCAGTACTTC.

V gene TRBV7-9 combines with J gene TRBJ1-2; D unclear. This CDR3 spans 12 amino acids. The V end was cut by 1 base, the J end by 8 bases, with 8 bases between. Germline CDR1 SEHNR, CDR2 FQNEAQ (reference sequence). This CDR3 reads CASSLVARGYTF. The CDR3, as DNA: TGTGCCAGCAGCTTAGTCGCTAGAGGCTACACCTTC.

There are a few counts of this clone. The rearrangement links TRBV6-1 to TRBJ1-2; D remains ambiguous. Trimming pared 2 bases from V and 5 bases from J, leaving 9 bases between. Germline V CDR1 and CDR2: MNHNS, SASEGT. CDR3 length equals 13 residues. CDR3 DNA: TGTGCCAGCAGTGAAACTGATGAATATGGCTACACCTTC. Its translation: CASSETDEYGYTF.